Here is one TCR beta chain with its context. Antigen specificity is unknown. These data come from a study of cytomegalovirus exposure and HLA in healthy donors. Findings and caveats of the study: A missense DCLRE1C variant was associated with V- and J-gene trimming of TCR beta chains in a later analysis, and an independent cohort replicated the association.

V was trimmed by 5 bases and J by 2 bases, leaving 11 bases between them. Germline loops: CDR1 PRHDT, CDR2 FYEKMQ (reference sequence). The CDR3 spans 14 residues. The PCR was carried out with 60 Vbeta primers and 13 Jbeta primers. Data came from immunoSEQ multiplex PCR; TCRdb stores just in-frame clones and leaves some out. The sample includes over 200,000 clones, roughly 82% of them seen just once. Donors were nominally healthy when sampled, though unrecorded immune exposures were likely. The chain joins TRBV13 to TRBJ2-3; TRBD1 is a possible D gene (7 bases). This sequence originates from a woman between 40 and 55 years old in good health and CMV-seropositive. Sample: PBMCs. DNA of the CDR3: TGTGCCAGCAGCCGCGGGACAGCCACAGATACGCAGTATTTT. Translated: CASSRGTATDTQYF.